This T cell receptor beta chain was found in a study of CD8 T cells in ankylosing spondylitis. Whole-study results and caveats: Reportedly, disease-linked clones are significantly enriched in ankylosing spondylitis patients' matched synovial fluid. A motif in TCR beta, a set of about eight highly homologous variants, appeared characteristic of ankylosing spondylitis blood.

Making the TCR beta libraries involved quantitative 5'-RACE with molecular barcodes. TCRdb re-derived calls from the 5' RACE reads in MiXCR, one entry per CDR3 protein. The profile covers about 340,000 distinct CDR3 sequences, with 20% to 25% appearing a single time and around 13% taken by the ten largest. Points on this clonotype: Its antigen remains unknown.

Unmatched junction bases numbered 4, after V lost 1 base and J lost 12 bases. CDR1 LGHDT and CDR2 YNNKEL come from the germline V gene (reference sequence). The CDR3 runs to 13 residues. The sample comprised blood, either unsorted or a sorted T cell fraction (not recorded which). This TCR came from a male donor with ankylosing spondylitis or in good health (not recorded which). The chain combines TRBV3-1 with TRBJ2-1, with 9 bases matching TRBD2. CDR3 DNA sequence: TGTGCCAGCAGCCAAGCGCGGGGGGGAAGGCAGTTCTTC. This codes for CASSQARGGRQFF.